These 27 T cell receptor beta chains share one sample of origin, sequenced in a study of blood T cell repertoires in COVID-19. Here immunoSEQ multiplex PCR was the method, and the copy in TCRdb shows in-frame clones only, minus some. The sample contains about 170,000 clones, 79% of which appear only once. The sample was PBMCs or T cells enriched from blood (not recorded which). These receptors all come from a woman in her 70s in a cohort exposed to, infected with or recovered from COVID-19 (not recorded which).

The rearrangement uses TRBV28 and TRBJ1-2; no reliable D call. The CDR3 runs to 17 residues. Trimming took 1 base from V and 3 from J, leaving 18 bases between them. Germline CDR1 MDHEN, CDR2 SYDVKM. CDR3 sequence reads: CASSLFGTSTLYYGYTF. The CDR3 bases are TGTGCCAGCAGTTTATTTGGAACCTCGACTCTATACTATGGCTACACCTTC.

The chain is built from TRBV7-8 and TRBJ1-6; 9 nucleotides agree with TRBD1. The CDR3 loop spans 13 amino acids. J gave up 10 bases and V 3 bases, and 1 base lay outside the gene matches. Germline CDR1 and CDR2: SGHVS and FQNEAQ. The CDR3, as DNA: TGTGCCAGCAGCTTTACAGGGGGCTCACCCCTCCACTTT. Amino acids: CASSFTGGSPLHF. The variable domain in full, completed from reference TRBV7-8 and TRBJ1-6, reads GAGVSQSPRYKVAKRGQDVALRCDPISGHVSLFWYQQALGQGPEFLTYFQNEAQLDKSGLPSDRFFAERPEGSVSTLKIQRTQQEDSAVYLCASSFTGGSPLHFGNGTRLTVT.

V and J are TRBV5-6 and TRBJ2-5, with 10 nucleotides matching TRBD2. V shed 3 bases and J 5 bases; nucleotides not matched to a gene: 10. There are 16 residues in the CDR3. In germline, CDR1 is SGHDT, CDR2 YYEEEE. CDR3 loop: CASSSRVAGGMETQYF. The CDR3 coding sequence is TGTGCCAGCAGCTCCCGGGTAGCGGGAGGCATGGAGACCCAGTACTTC.

The sample holds one count of this clone. V is TRBV28 and J is TRBJ1-2, with D possibly matching TRBD1 (6 bases). V shed 8 bases and J shed 4 bases, with 11 bases lying between them. CDR1 and CDR2 (germline): MDHEN, SYDVKM. The CDR3 spans 12 residues. The CDR3 bases are TGTGCCAGCGGAGGACAGTCCTATGGCTACACCTTC. Protein sequence: CASGGQSYGYTF.

This clone was seen just once. The chain carries TRBV3-1 (or the pseudogene TRBV3-2) and TRBJ2-1; 8 bases line up with TRBD2. The trim removed 0 bases at V and 3 bases at J, leaving 4 bases unmatched. CDR3 size: 16 residues. CDR1 is LGHDT, CDR2 YNNKEL, per germline (reference sequence). This chain's CDR3 is CASSQEGLAGYNEQFF. The DNA for the CDR3 is TGTGCCAGCAGCCAAGAGGGGCTAGCGGGCTACAATGAGCAGTTCTTC.

The CDR3 loop reads CASSPRGASGHNEQFF. The CDR3 coding sequence is TGTGCCAGCAGCCCCCGAGGGGCTAGCGGCCACAATGAGCAGTTCTTC. The chain joins TRBV7-9 to TRBJ2-1; 7 bases agree with TRBD2. This CDR3 has 16 residues. V lost 5 bases and J lost 5; bases outside the gene matches: 12. Per germline, CDR1 SEHNR and CDR2 FQNEAQ (reference sequence).

The V call is TRBV18, the J call TRBJ1-1; D possibly corresponds to TRBD1 (6 bases). Germline V lookup: CDR1 KGHSH, CDR2 LQKENI. V was trimmed by 0 bases and J by 1 base, leaving 9 bases between them. The CDR3 runs 15 residues. The CDR3 loop reads CASSPPKTGNTEAFF. The DNA of the CDR3 is TGTGCCAGCTCACCACCGAAGACAGGGAACACTGAAGCTTTCTTT.

The rearrangement joins TRBV4-3 to TRBJ2-2; 9 bases match TRBD1. Germline CDR1 and CDR2: LGHNA and YSLEER. Unmatched junction bases numbered 0, after V lost 3 bases and J lost 7 bases. This CDR3 has 13 amino acids. This CDR3 reads CASSQGQGGELFF. CDR3 DNA: TGCGCCAGCAGCCAGGGACAGGGCGGGGAGCTGTTTTTT.

V usage is TRBV19 and J usage is TRBJ2-7, with D tentatively TRBD2 (6 bases). V was pared by 4 bases and J by 1 base, with 20 bases between. This CDR3 region has 17 residues. CDR1 is LNHDA, CDR2 SQIVND, per germline (reference sequence). The CDR3 nucleotides are TGTGCCAGTAGTAACTACCGCGGGACGGCTGGATCCTACGAGCAGTACTTC. Its translation is CASSNYRGTAGSYEQYF. Full variable domain (outside the CDR3, taken from reference TRBV19 and TRBJ2-7): DGGITQSPKYLFRKEGQNVTLSCEQNLNHDAMYWYRQDPGQGLRLIYYSQIVNDFQKGDIAEGYSVSREKKESFPLTVTSAQKNPTAFYLCASSNYRGTAGSYEQYFGPGTRLTVT.

This clone rates as medium-sized. This chain joins TRBV6-5 and TRBJ1-6; 7 bases match TRBD1. V lost 7 bases to trimming and J lost 2 bases; unmatched junction nucleotides: 5. Germline V gene sequence: CDR1 MNHEY, CDR2 SVGAGI. The CDR3 is made up of 15 amino acids. CDR3 sequence (DNA): TGTGCCAGCAATGTCGGGACAGCCTATAATTCACCCCTCCACTTT. It is translated as CASNVGTAYNSPLHF.

The chain combines TRBV11-3 with TRBJ2-7; weak D call: TRBD2 (6 bases). CDR3 size: 15 residues. V shed 3 bases and J shed 0 bases, with 12 bases lying between them. Germline CDR1 is SGHNT and CDR2 is YENEEA. The CDR3 coding sequence is TGTGCCAGCAGCTTGGGTAGCGGCAGCTCCTACGAGCAGTACTTC. It encodes CASSLGSGSSYEQYF.

The rearrangement joins TRBV10-3 to TRBJ2-7; a weak D match, TRBD1 (5 bases). Germline V gives CDR1 ENHRY, CDR2 SYGVKD. V was cut by 2 bases and J by 2 bases, with 13 bases left in between. This CDR3 region has 15 residues. Here the CDR3 DNA reads TGTGCCATCAGTGAGCCGACAGCCGCCCCCTACGAGCAGTACTTC. Residues: CAISEPTAAPYEQYF.

The J gene is TRBJ2-3, the V gene TRBV10-3; D gene unclear. This CDR3 contains 11 residues. V was trimmed by 7 bases and J by 3 bases, leaving 5 bases between them. Germline values: CDR1 ENHRY, CDR2 SYGVKD. CDR3 amino acids: CAITVTDTQYF. The CDR3 DNA sequence: TGTGCCATCACAGTAACAGATACGCAGTATTTT.

This chain connects TRBV12-3 or TRBV12-4 to TRBJ1-1; D uncertain. Trimming removed 10 bases at V and 4 bases at J, with 16 bases between. The CDR3 has 13 amino acids. The CDR3 DNA follows: TGTGCCACCAGCAGTACCCGGGGCACTGAAGCTTTCTTT. Its protein product is CATSSTRGTEAFF.

This chain connects TRBV5-4 to TRBJ2-3, with D perhaps TRBD2 (7 bases). Between the trimmed V and J ends, which lost 2 bases and 5 bases, there was a span of 12 bases. Germline V gene data show CDR1 as SGHNT and CDR2 as YYREEE (reference sequence). This CDR3 comprises 14 residues. The CDR3 region has the DNA TGTGCCAGCAGCTTAAAAGCGGGACAAGATACGCAGTATTTT. It codes for CASSLKAGQDTQYF.

The chain joins TRBV28 to TRBJ1-2; 8 bases are a match to TRBD1. With 5 bases clipped from V and 12 bases from J, the junction kept 8 bases outside the gene matches. CDR3 length equals 12 residues. Germline CDR1 and CDR2: MDHEN and SYDVKM. CDR3 loop: CASSPRTGRDTF. The CDR3 coding sequence is TGTGCCAGCAGTCCGCGGACAGGGCGTGACACCTTC.

J is TRBJ2-1 and V is TRBV5-1; the D gene is possibly TRBD2 (5 bases). CDR1 SGHRS and CDR2 YFSETQ come from the germline V gene. This CDR3 contains 15 residues. V lost 2 bases and J 4 bases, leaving 13 bases between the germline ends. The CDR3 sequence is CASSLDNGEYNEQFF. The CDR3 DNA reads TGCGCCAGCAGCTTAGACAACGGGGAATACAATGAGCAGTTCTTC.

This clone was observed a few times. The rearrangement joins TRBV7-9 to TRBJ1-4; D may be TRBD1 (5 bases). The length of the CDR3 is 15 residues. Germline assignment: CDR1 SEHNR and CDR2 FQNEAQ (reference sequence). V lost 7 bases to trimming and J lost 5 bases, with 17 bases between them. The CDR3 reads CASNYFAGGNEKLFF. CDR3 DNA: TGTGCCAGCAACTACTTTGCGGGGGGGAATGAAAAACTGTTTTTT.

This clone was counted a single time. The chain recombines TRBV2 with TRBJ2-1, with TRBD2 identical over 9 bases. The CDR3 consists of 15 residues. V shed 5 bases, J shed 2 bases, and the junction held 4 bases outside the gene matches. Germline V gene data show CDR1 as SNHLY and CDR2 as FYNNEI. The CDR3 spells CASSRAGGPYNEQFF. In DNA form, the CDR3 reads TGTGCCAGCAGTCGGGCGGGAGGGCCCTACAATGAGCAGTTCTTC.

The chain recombines TRBV18 with TRBJ1-1; 7 nucleotides match TRBD1. The CDR3 spans 16 residues. The junction had 6 bases not matched to a gene; V was cut back by 2 bases and J by 0 bases. The germline gives CDR1 KGHSH, CDR2 LQKENI. The DNA of the CDR3 is TGTGCCAGCTCACCAGGGACAGTTTCTATGAACACTGAAGCTTTCTTT. Encoded protein: CASSPGTVSMNTEAFF.

This clone has just one count. V gene TRBV2 combines with J gene TRBJ1-3, with D possibly being TRBD1 (5 bases). CDR1 and CDR2 (germline): SNHLY, FYNNEI. The ends were cut back, 5 bases at V and 2 bases at J, with 7 bases in the middle. This CDR3 comprises 13 residues. CDR3 DNA sequence: TGTGCCAGCAGTTCGGGGGCTGGAAACACCATATATTTT. Protein: CASSSGAGNTIYF. Full variable domain (remainder filled in from reference TRBV2 and TRBJ1-3): EPEVTQTPSHQVTQMGQEVILRCVPISNHLYFYWYRQILGQKVEFLVSFYNNEISEKSEIFDDQFSVERPDGSNFTLKIRSTKLEDSAMYFCASSSGAGNTIYFGEGSWLTVV.

This rearrangement joins TRBV18 to TRBJ2-3; a possible D gene is TRBD2 (5 bases). Trimming shortened V by 4 bases and J by 2 bases, and 10 bases separated the two germline ends. Per the germline V gene, CDR1 is KGHSH and CDR2 is LQKENI. This CDR3 comprises 14 residues. CDR3 in amino acids: CASSLSGLTDTQYF. In nucleotides, the CDR3 is TGTGCCAGCTCACTAAGCGGACTCACAGATACGCAGTATTTT.

The genes are TRBV2 and TRBJ2-1; TRBD2 is a possible D gene (5 bases). CDR1 is SNHLY and CDR2 is FYNNEI in the germline V gene. There are 17 residues in the CDR3. The germline V and J ends were trimmed by 4 bases and 0 bases, with 16 bases remaining between them. For the CDR3, the DNA is TGTGCCAGCAGTGTAGTGCCGGTGGGGAGCTCCTACAATGAGCAGTTCTTC. The encoded protein is CASSVVPVGSSYNEQFF.

This clone was detected only a few times. The chain uses TRBV7-2 and TRBJ1-4, with TRBD1 as a possible D gene (5 bases). Germline V CDR1 and CDR2: SGHTA, FQGNSA. V shed 7 bases and J shed 4 bases, with 13 bases lying between them. The CDR3 contains 14 residues. CDR3 protein: CASTEGRGNEKLFF. The CDR3, as DNA: TGTGCCAGCACCGAGGGGCGGGGTAATGAAAAACTGTTTTTT.

V gene TRBV20-1 combines with J gene TRBJ2-7, with TRBD1 matching over 9 bases. Trimming cost V 3 bases and J 3 bases; bases outside gene matches: 6. This CDR3 is built from 14 residues. CDR1 is DFQATT, CDR2 SNEGSKA, per germline (reference sequence). In nucleotides, the CDR3 is TGCAGTGCTAGTTCCGGGACAGGGAACTACGAGCAGTACTTC. It specifies CSASSGTGNYEQYF.

The chain joins TRBV29-1 to TRBJ1-5, with a possible D match to TRBD1 (6 bases). CDR1 SQVTM and CDR2 ANQGSEA come from the germline V gene. Trimming left V 6 bases short and J 3 bases short, with 12 bases between. The CDR3 has 13 amino acids. This CDR3 is CSVVDSANQPQHF. CDR3 in DNA: TGCAGCGTCGTGGACAGCGCCAATCAGCCCCAGCATTTT.

This clone was seen more than once but under ten times. This sequence joins TRBV28 and TRBJ1-5; 7 bases align to TRBD1. Germline lookup yields CDR1 MDHEN and CDR2 SYDVKM. CDR3 length equals 15 residues. The J segment lost 4 bases and the V segment lost 5 bases, leaving 8 bases of the junction unmatched. CDR3 amino acids: CASSTNRGWNQPQHF. The CDR3 coding sequence is TGTGCCAGCAGTACCAACAGGGGTTGGAATCAGCCCCAGCATTTT.